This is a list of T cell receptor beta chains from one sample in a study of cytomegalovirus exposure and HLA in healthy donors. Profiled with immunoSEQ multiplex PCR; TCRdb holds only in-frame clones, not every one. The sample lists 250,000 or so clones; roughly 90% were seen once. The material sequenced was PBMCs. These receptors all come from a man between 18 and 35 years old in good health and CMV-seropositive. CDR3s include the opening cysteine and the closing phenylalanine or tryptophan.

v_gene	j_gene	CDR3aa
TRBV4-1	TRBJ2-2	CASSQSGSYTGELFF
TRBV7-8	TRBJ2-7	CASSGRSGEPYEQYF
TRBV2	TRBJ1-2	CASSVQGVNYGYTF
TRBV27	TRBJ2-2	CASSSREVNPGELFF
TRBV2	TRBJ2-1	CASSEGTGLAVYNEQFF
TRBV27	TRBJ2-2	CASPTGSNTGELFF
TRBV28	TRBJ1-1	CASRTDTEAFF
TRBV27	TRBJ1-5	CASSSSGGESNQPQHF
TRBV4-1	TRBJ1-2	CASSPGSYYGYTF
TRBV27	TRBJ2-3	CASSLWTSGSYADTQYF
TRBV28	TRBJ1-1	CASSVWDRNMNTEAFF
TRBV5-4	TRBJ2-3	CASSKIAVLAGDTQYF
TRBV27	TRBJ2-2	CASSLRLAGVRGTGELFF
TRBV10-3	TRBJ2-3	CAITRTSGVRDTQYF
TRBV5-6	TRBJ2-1	CASSLRRTGLNNEQFF
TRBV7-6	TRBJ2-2	CASSLVAANTGELFF
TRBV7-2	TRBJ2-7	CASSLTTSGAPYEQYF
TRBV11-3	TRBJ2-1	CASSLAGSGRRGNEQFF
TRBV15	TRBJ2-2	CATSRILADTGELFF
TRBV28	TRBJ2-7	CASSLVPYEQYF
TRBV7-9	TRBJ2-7	CASSFGSQGGEQYF
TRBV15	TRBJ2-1	CATSDPRSGSHNEQFF
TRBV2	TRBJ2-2	CASRAMGGELFF
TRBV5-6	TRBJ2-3	CASSLEASGRGDTQYF
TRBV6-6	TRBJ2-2	CASSSQGANGELFF
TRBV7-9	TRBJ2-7	CASNPSGGDEQYF
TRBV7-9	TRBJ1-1	CASSIQQGANTEAFF
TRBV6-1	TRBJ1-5	CASSEGTGGGNQPQHF
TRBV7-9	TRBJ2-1	CASSFEQVLF
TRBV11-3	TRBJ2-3	CASSLGGRLTDTQYF
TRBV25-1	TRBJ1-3	CASSPGNTIYF
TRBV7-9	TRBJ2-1	CASSLGNEQFF
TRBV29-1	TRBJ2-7	CSVDLVGHTNSYEQYF
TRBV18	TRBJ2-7	CASSGQGYEQYF
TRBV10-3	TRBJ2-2	CAITGSGNTGELFF
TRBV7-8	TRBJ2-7	CASSLGLSGEQYF
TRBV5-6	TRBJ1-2	CASSLEGAYGYTF
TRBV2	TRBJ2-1	CASSEDTLNNEQFF
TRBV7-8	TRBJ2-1	CASSLAGGPYNEQFF
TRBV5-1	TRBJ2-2	CASSPYPLAKNTGELFF